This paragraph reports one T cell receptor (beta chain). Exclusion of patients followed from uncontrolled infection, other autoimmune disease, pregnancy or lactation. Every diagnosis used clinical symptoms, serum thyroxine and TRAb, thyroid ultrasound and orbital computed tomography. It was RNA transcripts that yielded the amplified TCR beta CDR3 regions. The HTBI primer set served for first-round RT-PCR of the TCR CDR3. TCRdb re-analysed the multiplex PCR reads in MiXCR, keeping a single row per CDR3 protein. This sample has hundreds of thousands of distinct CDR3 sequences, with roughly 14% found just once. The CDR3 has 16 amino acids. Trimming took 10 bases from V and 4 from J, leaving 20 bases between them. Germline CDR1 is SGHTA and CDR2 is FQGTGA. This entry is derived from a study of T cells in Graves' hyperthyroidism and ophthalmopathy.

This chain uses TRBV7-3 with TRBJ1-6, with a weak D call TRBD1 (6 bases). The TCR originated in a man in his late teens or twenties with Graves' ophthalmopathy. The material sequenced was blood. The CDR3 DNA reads TGTGCCACCCCGGGGGCGCTGCGCCCTTATAATTCACCCCTCCACTTT. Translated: CATPGALRPYNSPLHF.